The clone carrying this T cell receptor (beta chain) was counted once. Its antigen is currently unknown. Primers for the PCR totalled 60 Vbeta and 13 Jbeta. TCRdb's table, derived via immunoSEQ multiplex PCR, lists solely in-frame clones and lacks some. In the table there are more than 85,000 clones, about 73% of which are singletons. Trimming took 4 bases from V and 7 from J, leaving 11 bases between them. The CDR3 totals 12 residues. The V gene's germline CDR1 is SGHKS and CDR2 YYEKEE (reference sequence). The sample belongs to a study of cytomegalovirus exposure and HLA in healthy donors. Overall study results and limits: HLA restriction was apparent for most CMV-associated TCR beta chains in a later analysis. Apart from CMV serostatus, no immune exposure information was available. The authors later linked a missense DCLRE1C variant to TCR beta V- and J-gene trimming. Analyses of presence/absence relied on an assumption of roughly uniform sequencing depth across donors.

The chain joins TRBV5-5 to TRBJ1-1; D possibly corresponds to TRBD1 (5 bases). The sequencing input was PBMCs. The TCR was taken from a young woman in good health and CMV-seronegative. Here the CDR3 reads CASSDSILEAFF. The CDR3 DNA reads TGTGCCAGCAGCGACAGCATTCTTGAAGCTTTCTTT.